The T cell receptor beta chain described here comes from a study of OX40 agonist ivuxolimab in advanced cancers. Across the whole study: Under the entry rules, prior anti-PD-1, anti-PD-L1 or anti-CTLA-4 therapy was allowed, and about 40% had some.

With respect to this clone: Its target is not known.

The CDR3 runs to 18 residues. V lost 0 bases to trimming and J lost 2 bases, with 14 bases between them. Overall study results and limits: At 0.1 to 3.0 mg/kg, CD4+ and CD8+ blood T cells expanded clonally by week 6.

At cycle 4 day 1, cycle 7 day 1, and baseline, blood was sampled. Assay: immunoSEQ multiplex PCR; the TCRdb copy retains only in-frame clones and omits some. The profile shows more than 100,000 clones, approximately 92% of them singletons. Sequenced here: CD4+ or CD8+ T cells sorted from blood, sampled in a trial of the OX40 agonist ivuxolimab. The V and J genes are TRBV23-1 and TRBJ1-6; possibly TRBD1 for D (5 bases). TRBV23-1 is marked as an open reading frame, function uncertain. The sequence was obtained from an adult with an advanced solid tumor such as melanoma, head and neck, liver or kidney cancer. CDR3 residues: CASSQSMGESTYNSPLHF. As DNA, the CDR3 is TGCGCCAGCAGTCAATCGATGGGGGAGTCGACCTATAATTCACCCCTCCACTTT.